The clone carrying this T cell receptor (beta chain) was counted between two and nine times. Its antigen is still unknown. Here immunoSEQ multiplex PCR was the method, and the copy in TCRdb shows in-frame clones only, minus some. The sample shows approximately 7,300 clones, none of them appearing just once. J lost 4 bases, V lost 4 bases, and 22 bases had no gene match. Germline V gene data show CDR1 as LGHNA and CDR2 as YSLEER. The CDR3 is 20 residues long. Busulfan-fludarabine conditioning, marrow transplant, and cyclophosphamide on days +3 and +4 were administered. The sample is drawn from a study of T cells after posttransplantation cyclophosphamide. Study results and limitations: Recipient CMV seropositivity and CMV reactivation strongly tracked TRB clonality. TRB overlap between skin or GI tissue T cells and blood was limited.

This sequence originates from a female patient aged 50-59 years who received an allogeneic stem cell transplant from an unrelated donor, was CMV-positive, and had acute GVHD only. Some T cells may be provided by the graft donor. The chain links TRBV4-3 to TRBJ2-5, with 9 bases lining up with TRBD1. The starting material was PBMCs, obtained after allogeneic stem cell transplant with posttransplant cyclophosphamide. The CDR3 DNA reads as TGCGCCAGCAGCCTTGTCTACAGGGGGCGCAGAGGGGGTGGAGTAGAGACCCAGTACTTC. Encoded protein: CASSLVYRGRRGGGVETQYF.